The following is a T cell receptor (beta chain) sequence with its context. The target antigen is unknown. Time point here: inflamed ileum from the surgical specimen. Profiling relied on immunoSEQ multiplex PCR, and the TCRdb table lists in-frame clones only, not all of them. The sample holds about 4,000 clones; about 80% are singletons and the top ten take roughly 6.9%. This specimen belongs to a study of T cell repertoires in ileal Crohn's disease. Study at large: At surgery, 30% to 35% of patients smoked, with median disease duration 7.9 years. Operated complications were stricturing disease (roughly 61%) and penetrating disease (roughly 39%). Study outcomes and limitations: Clonality above 26.8% at surgery always came with endoscopic recurrence. Sorted CD8 T cells held more high-frequency clones than CD4.

The germline CDR1 and CDR2 sequences are SGHRS and YFSETQ. The V and J ends lost 3 bases and 5 bases, in that order; junction bases with no gene match: 5. This CDR3 has 14 residues. The clonotype originates from an adult with Crohn's disease. Material: ileal tissue. The chain uses TRBV5-1 and TRBJ1-1, with 9 positions matching TRBD1. The CDR3 sequence: CASSSHGTGTEAFF. The CDR3 nucleotides are TGCGCCAGCAGCTCGCACGGGACAGGGACTGAAGCTTTCTTT.